The 15 T cell receptor beta chains below all came from one sample that was sequenced in a study of cytomegalovirus exposure and HLA in healthy donors. The PCR ran on 60 Vbeta and 13 Jbeta primers. TCRdb's table, derived via immunoSEQ multiplex PCR, lists solely in-frame clones and lacks some. The sample gives about 94,000 clones, roughly 86% of which show up once; about 9.3% is in the top ten. Sample: PBMCs. These receptors all come from a human donor in good health.

The chain is built from TRBV19 and TRBJ1-6; D not certain. CDR1 and CDR2 (germline): LNHDA, SQIVND (reference sequence). V lost 3 bases to trimming and J lost 0 bases, with 6 bases between them. The length of the CDR3 is 15 residues. For the CDR3, the DNA is TGTGCCAGTAGTATTCTAAGCTCCTATAATTCACCCCTCCACTTT. Translation: CASSILSSYNSPLHF.

The rearrangement links TRBV7-2 to TRBJ2-3; D not certain. The CDR3 spans 14 residues. V was clipped by 4 bases and J by 1 base, with 9 bases between them. CDR1 SGHTA and CDR2 FQGNSA come from the germline V gene. CDR3 DNA sequence: TGTGCCAGCAGCTCCCAGGTGGGCACAGATACGCAGTATTTT. Its protein is CASSSQVGTDTQYF.

The V and J genes are TRBV5-5 and TRBJ2-5; D perhaps matches TRBD1 (5 bases). There are 15 residues in the CDR3. V was shortened by 3 bases and J by 1 base, with 13 bases between the two germline ends. The germline CDR1 and CDR2 sequences are SGHKS and YYEKEE (reference sequence). CDR3 residues: CASSSGHLTQETQYF. The CDR3 DNA reads as TGTGCCAGCAGCTCCGGACACCTCACCCAAGAGACCCAGTACTTC.

V gene TRBV6-5 combines with J gene TRBJ1-5; 8 positions match TRBD1. CDR1 and CDR2 from the germline V gene are MNHEY and SVGAGI. The CDR3 sequence is 15 residues long. Unmatched junction bases numbered 10, after V lost 10 bases and J lost 2 bases. The CDR3 DNA sequence: TGTGCCACCCGACCAGACAGGGGAGGCAATCAGCCCCAGCATTTT. This gives the protein CATRPDRGGNQPQHF.

The gene calls are TRBV14 and TRBJ2-7, with TRBD2 matching over 9 bases. The CDR3 covers 15 residues. The V gene end was trimmed by 1 base and the J gene end by 4 bases; junction bases not matched to a gene: 5. Germline V gene lookup returns CDR1 SGHDN and CDR2 FVKESK. CDR3 sequence: CASSQAAGGFYEQYF. Here the CDR3 DNA reads TGTGCCAGCAGCCAAGCGGCGGGGGGGTTTTACGAGCAGTACTTC.

The chain is built from TRBV5-6 and TRBJ1-1; perhaps TRBD1 as D (6 bases). Germline CDR1 SGHDT, CDR2 YYEEEE. The V gene lost 0 bases and the J gene lost 1 base, with 10 bases spanning the gap. There are 15 residues in the CDR3. As DNA, the CDR3 is TGTGCCAGCAGCTTGGAGGGCAGGGGGAACACTGAAGCTTTCTTT. Translating gives CASSLEGRGNTEAFF. Looking up the rest from reference TRBV5-6 and TRBJ1-1 gives the full variable domain: DAGVTQSPTHLIKTRGQQVTLRCSPKSGHDTVSWYQQALGQGPQFIFQYYEEEERQRGNFPDRFSGHQFPNYSSELNVNALLLGDSALYLCASSLEGRGNTEAFFGQGTRLTVV.

This clone was observed a single time. This chain joins TRBV29-1 and TRBJ2-5, with 10 bases identical to TRBD1. This CDR3 is built from 14 residues. Germline V gene data show CDR1 as SQVTM and CDR2 as ANQGSEA. Unmatched junction bases numbered 9, after V lost 7 bases and J lost 4 bases. CDR3 sequence (DNA): TGCAGCGGCCGTCAGACAGGGGGCGGAGAGACCCAGTACTTC. Translating gives CSGRQTGGGETQYF.

The chain uses TRBV19 and TRBJ1-1; D unclear. Trimming removed 10 bases at V and 3 bases at J, with 12 bases between. The CDR3 length is 12 residues. Germline values: CDR1 LNHDA, CDR2 SQIVND (reference sequence). Written as DNA, the CDR3 is TGTGCCACCACGCGGGAGTACACTGAAGCTTTCTTT. It encodes CATTREYTEAFF.

The chain has TRBV5-1 and TRBJ2-7, with 13 bases lining up with TRBD2. V shed 5 bases, J shed 5 bases, and the junction held 7 bases outside the gene matches. Germline V gives CDR1 SGHRS, CDR2 YFSETQ. The length of the CDR3 is 15 residues. The CDR3 loop reads CASRQWTSGSNEQYF. For the CDR3, the DNA is TGCGCCAGCAGACAATGGACTAGCGGGAGTAACGAGCAGTACTTC.

The genes are TRBV7-8 and TRBJ2-7; 9 bases line up with TRBD1. Trimming at V came to 2 bases and at J to 0 bases, leaving 2 bases not matched to a gene. The CDR3 length is 15 residues. Per the germline V gene, CDR1 is SGHVS and CDR2 is FQNEAQ. The DNA of the CDR3 is TGTGCCAGCAGCTTAAACAGGGGGCCCTCCTACGAGCAGTACTTC. Amino acid sequence: CASSLNRGPSYEQYF.

The chain recombines TRBV5-5 with TRBJ2-7, with a tentative D call TRBD2 (6 bases). The CDR3 spans 15 residues. CDR1 is SGHKS, CDR2 YYEKEE, per germline (reference sequence). With 4 bases removed from V and 5 bases from J, the gap between germline ends came to 19 bases. CDR3 in DNA: TGTGCCAGCAGCCCTCCCCTTCGGGAGCGGAACGAGCAGTACTTC. Its translation: CASSPPLRERNEQYF.

This clone was seen only once. The chain joins TRBV5-6 to TRBJ1-1; D perhaps matches TRBD1 (6 bases). Germline CDR1 reads SGHDT; CDR2 reads YYEEEE. The CDR3 totals 16 residues. With 0 bases removed from V and 3 bases from J, the gap between germline ends came to 15 bases. The DNA of the CDR3 is TGTGCCAGCAGCTTGGCCCTGCAGGGGCGGGACACTGAAGCTTTCTTT. It specifies CASSLALQGRDTEAFF.

The genes are TRBV5-1 and TRBJ1-2; maybe TRBD1 (5 bases). The germline V gene encodes CDR1 SGHRS and CDR2 YFSETQ. The V end lost 0 bases, the J end lost 6 bases, and 12 bases lay between the germline ends. This CDR3 spans 14 amino acids. The CDR3 protein is CASSLDGAGDGYTF. CDR3 bases: TGCGCCAGCAGCTTGGATGGGGCAGGCGATGGCTACACCTTC.

The CDR3 nucleotides read TGTGCCAGCACCTTCGGGACAGCGAACACTGAAGCTTTCTTT. It is translated as CASTFGTANTEAFF. This chain links TRBV13 with TRBJ1-1; 7 nucleotides agree with TRBD1. Trimming cost V 7 bases and J 1 base; bases outside gene matches: 6. This CDR3 has 14 residues. The germline V gene has CDR1 PRHDT and CDR2 FYEKMQ (reference sequence).

Comment on this clone: One end of the junction does not line up with germline, which may come from a read error. The chain employs TRBV7-2 and TRBJ2-1; 8 nucleotides match TRBD2. Germline V gene lookup returns CDR1 SGHTA and CDR2 FQGNSA. This CDR3 spans 14 amino acids. CDR3 DNA: TGTGCCAGCCTTAGCGGGGCCTCCTCCAATGAGCAGTTCTTC. Protein sequence: CASLSGASSNEQFF.